This TCR beta chain was sequenced for a study of healthy donors' naive CD4 and CD8 T cells. V shed 3 bases and J shed 0 bases, with 13 bases lying between them. Germline V gives CDR1 DFQATT, CDR2 SNEGSKA (reference sequence). The CDR3 totals 15 residues. TCR libraries were built from 500 to 550 ng of total RNA by linear amplification. TCRdb analysed the reads with MiXCR anew, one entry per CDR3 protein. The sample carries roughly 200,000 distinct CDR3 sequences, 65% to 75% recorded once. The chain couples TRBV20-1 to TRBJ2-3; D perhaps matches TRBD1 (6 bases). The clonotype comes from a pool of human donors in good health; the sample pools cells from several healthy donors. The sequencing sample was made of naive CD4+ and CD8+ T cells sorted from blood, pooled from several donors. CDR3 loop: CSARGHPKSTDTQYF. In nucleotides, the CDR3 is TGCAGTGCTAGGGGACACCCCAAGAGCACAGATACGCAGTATTTT.